This TCR beta chain is drawn from a study of PD-1 blockade in classical Hodgkin lymphoma. Findings and limits, study-wide: Differences between repertoires have undefined causes, possibly disease activity or prior therapy. Reports described newly diagnosed patients as having lower baseline TCR diversity than healthy donors.

CDR1 and CDR2 (germline): KGHSH, LQKENI. V was clipped by 6 bases and J by 2 bases, with 14 bases between them. This CDR3 region has 15 residues. Method: immunoSEQ multiplex PCR; TCRdb's copy keeps in-frame clones and lacks some. The sample has tens of thousands of clones; 88% are singletons. As regards this clone: Its antigen remains unidentified.

The time point denotes: newly diagnosed, previously untreated cHL patient sample. Magnetic negative selection of thawed PBMCs was the method by which CD4+ T cells were purified. This receptor was identified in a human donor with classical Hodgkin lymphoma. Source material: CD4+ T cells from blood. The V call is TRBV18, the J call TRBJ2-1, with a tentative D call TRBD1 (6 bases). The DNA for the CDR3 is TGTGCCAGCTCCCCCCAGGGGTGGACCTACAATGAGCAGTTCTTC. Its protein is CASSPQGWTYNEQFF.